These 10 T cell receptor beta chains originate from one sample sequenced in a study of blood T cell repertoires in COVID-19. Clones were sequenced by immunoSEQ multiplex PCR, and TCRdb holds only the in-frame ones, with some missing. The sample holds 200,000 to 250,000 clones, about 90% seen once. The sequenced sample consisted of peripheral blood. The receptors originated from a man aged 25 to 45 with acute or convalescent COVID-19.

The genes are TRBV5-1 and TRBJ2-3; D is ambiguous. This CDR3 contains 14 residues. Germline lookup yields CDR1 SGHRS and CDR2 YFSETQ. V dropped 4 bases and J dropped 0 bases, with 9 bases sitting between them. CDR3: CASSQDASTDTQYF. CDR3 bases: TGCGCCAGCAGCCAGGATGCTAGCACAGATACGCAGTATTTT.

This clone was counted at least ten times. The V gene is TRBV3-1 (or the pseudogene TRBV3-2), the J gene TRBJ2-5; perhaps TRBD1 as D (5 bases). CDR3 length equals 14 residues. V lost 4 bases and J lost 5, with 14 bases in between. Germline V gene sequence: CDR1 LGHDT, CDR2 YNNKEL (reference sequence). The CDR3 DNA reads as TGTGCCAGCAGCCGATCGGGTTGGGGCGAGACCCAGTACTTC. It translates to CASSRSGWGETQYF.

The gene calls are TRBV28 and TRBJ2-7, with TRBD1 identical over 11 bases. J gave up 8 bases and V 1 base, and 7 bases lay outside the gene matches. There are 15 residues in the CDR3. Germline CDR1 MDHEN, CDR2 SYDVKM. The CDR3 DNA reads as TGTGCCAGCAGTTTATCGGGACAGGGGGATAACCAGCAGTACTTC. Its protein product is CASSLSGQGDNQQYF.

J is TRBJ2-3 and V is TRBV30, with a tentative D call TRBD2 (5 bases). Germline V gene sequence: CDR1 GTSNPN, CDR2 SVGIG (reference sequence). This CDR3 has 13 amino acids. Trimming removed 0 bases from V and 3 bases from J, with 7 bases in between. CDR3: CAWSVLVTDTQYF. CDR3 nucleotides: TGTGCCTGGAGTGTACTAGTGACAGATACGCAGTATTTT.

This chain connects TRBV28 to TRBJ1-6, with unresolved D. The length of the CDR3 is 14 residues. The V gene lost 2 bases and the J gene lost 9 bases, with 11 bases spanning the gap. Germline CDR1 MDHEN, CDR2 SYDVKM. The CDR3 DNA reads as TGTGCCAGCAGTTTAAGGCAGGCCCCTTCACCCCTCCACTTT. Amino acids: CASSLRQAPSPLHF.

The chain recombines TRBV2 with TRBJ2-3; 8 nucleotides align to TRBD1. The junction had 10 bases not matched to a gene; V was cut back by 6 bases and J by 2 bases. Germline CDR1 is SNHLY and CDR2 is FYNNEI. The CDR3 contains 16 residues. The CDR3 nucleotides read TGTGCCAGCAGGAAAGTGGACAGGGATATCACAGATACGCAGTATTTT. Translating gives CASRKVDRDITDTQYF. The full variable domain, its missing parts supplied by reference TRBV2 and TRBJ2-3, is EPEVTQTPSHQVTQMGQEVILRCVPISNHLYFYWYRQILGQKVEFLVSFYNNEISEKSEIFDDQFSVERPDGSNFTLKIRSTKLEDSAMYFCASRKVDRDITDTQYFGPGTRLTVL.

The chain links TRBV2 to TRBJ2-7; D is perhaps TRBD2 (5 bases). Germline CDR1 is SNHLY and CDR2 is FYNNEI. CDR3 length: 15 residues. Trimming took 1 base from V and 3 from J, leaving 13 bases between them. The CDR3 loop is CASSEEPAESYEQYF. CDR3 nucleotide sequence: TGTGCCAGCAGTGAAGAGCCAGCGGAGAGCTACGAGCAGTACTTC.

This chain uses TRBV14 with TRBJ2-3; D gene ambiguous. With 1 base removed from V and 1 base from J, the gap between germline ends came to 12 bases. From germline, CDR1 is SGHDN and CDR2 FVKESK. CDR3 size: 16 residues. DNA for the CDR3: TGTGCCAGCAGCCAAGGACTCTACCCGGGCACAGATACGCAGTATTTT. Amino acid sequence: CASSQGLYPGTDTQYF.

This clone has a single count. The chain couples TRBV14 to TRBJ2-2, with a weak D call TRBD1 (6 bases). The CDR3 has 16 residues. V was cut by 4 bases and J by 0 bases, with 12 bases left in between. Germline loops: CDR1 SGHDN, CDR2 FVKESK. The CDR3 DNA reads TGTGCCAGCAGCCCCCAAGGGGGTTCGAACACCGGGGAGCTGTTTTTT. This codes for CASSPQGGSNTGELFF.

For the CDR3, the DNA is TGTGCCAGCAGCTTACTAGCGGGGGGTCCTTATAATGAGCAGTTCTTC. It translates to CASSLLAGGPYNEQFF. V is TRBV7-6 and J is TRBJ2-1; 11 nucleotides agree with TRBD2. V lost 2 bases, J lost 7 bases, and 7 bases stayed unmatched. The CDR3 is 16 residues long. Germline values: CDR1 SGHVS, CDR2 FNYEAQ.